One sample yielded the 30 T cell receptor beta chains listed below, sequenced in a study of blood T cells in healthy people across ages. Combining a sample-barcoded 5' primer with a J-beta primer mix, a second PCR ran for 7 to 11 cycles. TCRdb recomputed calls from the 5' RACE reads with MiXCR, one row per CDR3 protein. Of about 800,000 distinct CDR3 sequences in the sample, around a quarter were seen once. The sample was also reused in another study, on T cells of mothers and their children.

Material for sequencing was blood. The receptor set was obtained from a boy aged 5-17 years in good health.

Notes on this clonotype: Since no conserved phenylalanine or tryptophan closes the CDR3, a read error is the likely cause. The chain has TRBV28 and TRBJ2-4; 8 bases fit TRBD2. Unmatched junction bases numbered 1, after V lost 2 bases and J lost 4 bases. This CDR3 region has 14 residues. Germline V CDR1 and CDR2: MDHEN, SYDVKM. CDR3 sequence (DNA): TGTGCCAGCAGTTTAGGACTAGCAAAAAACATTCAGTACCTC. Protein sequence: CASSLGLAKNIQYL.

V is TRBV15 and J is TRBJ2-5; 10 bases match TRBD2. The J call is uncertain, as TRBJ2-7 better fits the DNA end. The CDR3 is 16 amino acids. Germline loops: CDR1 LNHNV, CDR2 YYDKDF (reference sequence). Here the CDR3 reads CATSRDGLAGAGEQYF. CDR3 coding DNA: TGTGCCACCAGCAGAGATGGGCTAGCGGGAGCAGGCGAGCAGTACTTC.

The chain uses TRBV20-1 and TRBJ2-4, with D possibly matching TRBD2 (6 bases). Looked up from germline, CDR1 is DFQATT and CDR2 is SNEGSKA (reference sequence). The CDR3 extends over 14 amino acids. The V and J ends lost 1 base and 0 bases respectively, with 7 bases between them. For the CDR3, the DNA is TGCAGTGCTAGAGCGGGACTAGCCAAAAACATTCAGTACTTC. This gives the protein CSARAGLAKNIQYF.

This clonotype was counted only a few times. The V gene is TRBV20-1, the J gene TRBJ2-2; 8 bases match TRBD1. The CDR3 has 12 residues. CDR1 DFQATT and CDR2 SNEGSKA come from the germline V gene (reference sequence). J gave up 6 bases and V 6 bases, and 3 bases lay outside the gene matches. DNA for the CDR3: TGCAGTGCATTACAGGGGGCCGGGGAGCTGTTTTTT. Translated: CSALQGAGELFF.

This chain joins TRBV11-2 and TRBJ1-2; D is ambiguous. V was pared by 5 bases and J by 7 bases, with 20 bases between. The CDR3 consists of 15 residues. The germline V gene has CDR1 SGHAT and CDR2 FQNNGV. CDR3 DNA sequence: TGTGCCAGCAGCCCTCGAGCCATGTTAGGGTTTGGCTACACCTTC. It codes for CASSPRAMLGFGYTF.

The sample holds a few counts of this clonotype. This rearrangement joins TRBV7-2 to TRBJ1-1; weak D call: TRBD1 (5 bases). Trimming shortened V by 3 bases and J by 4 bases, and 9 bases separated the two germline ends. Germline values: CDR1 SGHTA, CDR2 FQGNSA. This CDR3 region has 13 residues. The CDR3 spells CASSFTGSTEAFF. In DNA form, the CDR3 reads TGTGCCAGCAGCTTCACAGGTTCCACTGAAGCTTTCTTT. The full variable domain, rest sourced from reference TRBV7-2 and TRBJ1-1, is GAGVSQSPSNKVTEKGKDVELRCDPISGHTALYWYRQSLGQGLEFLIYFQGNSAPDKSGLPSDRFSAERTGGSVSTLTIQRTQQEDSAVYLCASSFTGSTEAFFGQGTRLTVV.

V is TRBV29-1 and J is TRBJ2-5; 8 nucleotides align to TRBD2. TRBJ2-1 matches the DNA end more closely, so the J call is doubtful. Germline-derived CDR1 and CDR2 are SQVTM and ANQGSEA. The CDR3 extends over 15 amino acids. The CDR3 DNA reads TGCAGCGTTGAGTCCGGACTAGCTGGCTACAATGAGCAGTTCTTC. Encoded protein: CSVESGLAGYNEQFF.

The chain uses TRBV15 and TRBJ2-7; tentative D call: TRBD2 (5 bases). Germline CDR1 reads LNHNV; CDR2 reads YYDKDF (reference sequence). Between the trimmed V and J ends, which lost 1 base and 7 bases, there was a span of 11 bases. CDR3 length: 13 amino acids. The DNA of the CDR3 is TGTGCCACCAGCAGAGTCCCCTCGGGGGAGCAGTACTTC. Its protein is CATSRVPSGEQYF.

This clonotype was seen only a few times. The chain is built from TRBV21-1 and TRBJ2-7; TRBD2 is taken as the D call from the table, unchecked against the DNA. TRBV21-1 is a pseudogene segment. The length of the CDR3 is 15 residues. The CDR3 nucleotides read TGTGCCAGCAGCAACGGACTGGCCCTTCTACGAGAGCAGTACTTC. This encodes CASSNGLALLREQYF.

CDR3: CATSGETQYF. In DNA, the CDR3 is TGTGCCACCTCAGGGGAGACCCAGTACTTC. This chain connects TRBV25-1 to TRBJ2-5, with D perhaps TRBD1 (5 bases). Germline V CDR1 and CDR2: MGHDK, SYGVNS. There are 10 residues in the CDR3. The germline V and J ends were trimmed by 10 bases and 5 bases, with 8 bases remaining between them. The entire variable domain, with the rest obtained from reference TRBV25-1 and TRBJ2-5, is as follows: EADIYQTPRYLVIGTGKKITLECSQTMGHDKMYWYQQDPGMELHLIHYSYGVNSTEKGDLSSESTVSRIRTEHFPLTLESARPSHTSQYLCATSGETQYFGPGTRLLVL.

The CDR3 DNA reads TGTGCCAGCAGTGAATACGGGACTAGGAGGAACACCGGGGAGCTGTTTTTT. Its translation: CASSEYGTRRNTGELFF. The chain joins TRBV6-1 to TRBJ2-2; 8 bases align to TRBD2. CDR1 is MNHNS and CDR2 is SASEGT in the germline V gene. This CDR3 spans 17 amino acids. V shed 2 bases and J 1 base; nucleotides not matched to a gene: 6.

This clonotype was seen many times. This chain connects TRBV4-3 to TRBJ2-3; D call uncertain. Germline V gives CDR1 LGHNA, CDR2 YSLEER. The V end lost 0 bases, the J end lost 4 bases, and 14 bases lay between the germline ends. The CDR3 runs to 16 residues. CDR3 sequence: CASSQESSLAPDTQYF. The CDR3 coding sequence is TGCGCCAGCAGCCAAGAGAGCAGTTTAGCCCCAGATACGCAGTATTTT.

This clonotype came up a few times. V is TRBV29-1 and J is TRBJ2-5; possibly TRBD1 or TRBD2 for D (6 bases each). V was shortened by 4 bases and J by 4 bases, with 16 bases between the two germline ends. Looked up from germline, CDR1 is SQVTM and CDR2 is ANQGSEA. This CDR3 contains 14 residues. The CDR3 sequence is CSVVSRGGIETQYF. The DNA for the CDR3 is TGCAGCGTTGTATCCAGGGGAGGTATAGAGACCCAGTACTTC.

As DNA, the CDR3 is TGTGCCACACAGGACACACCGAACACCGGGGAGCTGTTTTTT. It specifies CATQDTPNTGELFF. The chain uses TRBV28 and TRBJ2-2; TRBD1 is a possible D gene (5 bases). This CDR3 comprises 14 residues. Germline V lookup: CDR1 MDHEN, CDR2 SYDVKM. With 10 bases removed from V and 0 bases from J, the gap between germline ends came to 12 bases.

The rearrangement links TRBV7-9 to TRBJ2-2; D is unresolved. Germline CDR1 reads SEHNR; CDR2 reads FQNEAQ (reference sequence). The length of the CDR3 is 13 residues. The ends were cut back, 5 bases at V and 5 bases at J, with 9 bases in the middle. CDR3 bases: TGTGCCAGCAGCCAAGCTAAAACCGGGGAGCTGTTTTTT. It is translated as CASSQAKTGELFF.

The gene calls are TRBV14 and TRBJ2-5; TRBD1 might be the D (7 bases). Trimming stripped 3 bases from V and 5 bases from J, with 19 bases between. The V gene's germline CDR1 is SGHDN and CDR2 FVKESK. The CDR3 sequence is 16 residues long. The CDR3 DNA reads as TGTGCCAGCAGCCAGCGACAGGGAGGATTCGCGGAGACCCAGTACTTC. Its protein is CASSQRQGGFAETQYF.

The J gene is TRBJ2-5, the V gene TRBV28, with TRBD2 matching 7 bases. Germline V gene lookup returns CDR1 MDHEN and CDR2 SYDVKM. This CDR3 is 15 amino acids long. Trimming at V came to 1 base and at J to 3 bases, leaving 5 bases not matched to a gene. CDR3 sequence: CASSLSASGEETQYF. CDR3 nucleotide sequence: TGTGCCAGCAGTTTATCCGCTAGCGGAGAAGAGACCCAGTACTTC.

About this clonotype itself: One end of the junction varies from germline; a read error may be responsible. This chain uses TRBV20-1 with TRBJ1-5; D may be TRBD1 (6 bases). Germline V lookup: CDR1 DFQATT, CDR2 SNEGSKA (reference sequence). The CDR3 has 14 residues. The CDR3 region is CGARAGESNQPQHF. CDR3 nucleotide sequence: TGCGGTGCTCGGGCAGGGGAAAGCAATCAGCCCCAGCATTTT.

The V and J genes are TRBV6-1 and TRBJ2-7, with TRBD1 matching 8 bases. CDR3 length: 16 amino acids. Germline CDR1 and CDR2: MNHNS and SASEGT. V was clipped by 6 bases and J by 6 bases; unmatched bases: 16. The CDR3 DNA follows: TGTGCCAGCAGCCCCGCAGGGGGCGATCCCTTTGGCGAGCAGTACTTC. As protein: CASSPAGGDPFGEQYF.

This clonotype showed up just once. The chain couples TRBV27 to TRBJ2-2; D call uncertain. CDR1 and CDR2 (germline): MNHEY, SMNVEV (reference sequence). V was shortened by 6 bases and J by 2 bases, with 13 bases between the two germline ends. The CDR3 spans 15 residues. CDR3 amino acids: CASRDRMANTGELFF. For the CDR3, the DNA is TGTGCCAGCAGGGACCGCATGGCAAACACCGGGGAGCTGTTTTTT.

V is TRBV5-6 and J is TRBJ1-4; D is ambiguous. V was trimmed by 0 bases and J by 5 bases, leaving 11 bases between them. Germline V CDR1 and CDR2: SGHDT, YYEEEE. CDR3 size: 15 residues. CDR3 nucleotides: TGTGCCAGCAGCTTGGTTACCGAACTCAATGAAAAACTGTTTTTT. Translating it yields CASSLVTELNEKLFF.

In regard to this clonotype: A much bigger clone sits one base away, suggesting this may be a read error. The CDR3 loop is CAGSRQGQRETQYF. CDR3 coding DNA: TGTGCCGGCAGCCGACAGGGTCAGAGGGAGACCCAGTACTTC. The chain couples TRBV7-8 to TRBJ2-7, with 7 bases that match TRBD1. The end of the DNA is better explained by TRBJ2-5, so the J call may be wrong. CDR1 SGHVS and CDR2 FQNEAQ come from the germline V gene. The CDR3 runs 14 residues.

The chain combines TRBV4-3 with TRBJ2-1; D tentatively reads TRBD1 or TRBD2 (5 bases each). CDR3 length: 19 amino acids. The V gene lost 0 bases and the J gene lost 2 bases, with 20 bases spanning the gap. Per the germline V gene, CDR1 is LGHNA and CDR2 is YSLEER. CDR3 protein: CASSQDRGETGIAYNEQFF. As DNA, the CDR3 is TGCGCCAGCAGCCAAGATAGGGGAGAGACCGGGATCGCCTACAATGAGCAGTTCTTC.

This rearrangement joins TRBV29-1 to TRBJ1-1; D might be TRBD1 (5 bases). The CDR3 contains 16 residues. V was clipped by 6 bases and J by 0 bases, with 20 bases between them. CDR1 is SQVTM, CDR2 ANQGSEA, per germline. For the CDR3, the DNA is TGCAGCGTAGACCAACCCGGGACGCGAATGAACACTGAAGCTTTCTTT. It codes for CSVDQPGTRMNTEAFF.

This clonotype was observed a handful of times. The chain joins TRBV7-9 to TRBJ2-2, with 9 bases identical to TRBD2. From germline, CDR1 is SEHNR and CDR2 FQNEAQ (reference sequence). The CDR3 extends over 18 amino acids. The J segment lost 5 bases and the V segment lost 5 bases, leaving 15 bases of the junction unmatched. For the CDR3, the DNA is TGTGCCAGCAGCAAGCGGGGGGCCGTATTCTTTGAGACCGGGGAGCTGTTTTTT. Its protein product is CASSKRGAVFFETGELFF. The full variable domain, completed using reference TRBV7-9 and TRBJ2-2, is DTGVSQNPRHKITKRGQNVTFRCDPISEHNRLYWYRQTLGQGPEFLTYFQNEAQLEKSRLLSDRFSAERPKGSFSTLEIQRTEQGDSAMYLCASSKRGAVFFETGELFFGEGSRLTVL.

This chain uses TRBV7-2 with TRBJ1-3, with a possible D match to TRBD1 (5 bases). CDR3 length: 15 residues. The germline gives CDR1 SGHTA, CDR2 FQGNSA. With 3 bases removed from V and 1 base from J, the gap between germline ends came to 10 bases. The CDR3 region is CASSFEGSSGNTIYF. The CDR3 DNA sequence: TGTGCCAGCAGCTTCGAGGGGAGTTCTGGAAACACCATATATTTT.

This clonotype was recorded a few times. V is TRBV9 and J is TRBJ2-1; D remains unclear. Germline V gives CDR1 SGDLS, CDR2 YYNGEE. The CDR3 has 13 residues. The V end was cut by 3 bases, the J end by 7 bases, with 11 bases between. The CDR3 DNA sequence: TGTGCCAGCAGCGGTCGGGCCCTTAATGAGCAGTTCTTC. Its translation is CASSGRALNEQFF.

This clonotype was found a few times. The CDR3 reads CASSHREVDSYEQYF. The CDR3 DNA sequence: TGTGCCAGCAGCCATCGGGAGGTTGACTCCTACGAGCAGTACTTC. V gene TRBV7-9 combines with J gene TRBJ2-7; the match to TRBD2 covers 7 bases. Trimming removed 5 bases from V and 0 bases from J; junction bases left unmatched: 7. Looked up from germline, CDR1 is SEHNR and CDR2 is FQNEAQ (reference sequence). The CDR3 runs to 15 residues.

The chain has TRBV20-1 and TRBJ2-7, with D possibly called TRBD1 or TRBD2 (6 bases each). V lost 0 bases, J lost 9 bases, and 12 bases lay in between. The length of the CDR3 is 12 residues. CDR1 DFQATT and CDR2 SNEGSKA come from the germline V gene (reference sequence). DNA of the CDR3: TGCAGTGCTAGAGATGTGGGGGGCGGGCAGTACTTC. Its translation is CSARDVGGGQYF.

There are a few counts of this clonotype. This chain connects TRBV4-3 to TRBJ2-5; perhaps D is TRBD1 or TRBD2 (5 bases each). CDR1 and CDR2 (germline): LGHNA, YSLEER. The CDR3 has 14 amino acids. Trimming stripped 4 bases from V and 7 bases from J, with 16 bases between. The CDR3 loop reads CASSRGTSGGTQYF. CDR3 bases: TGCGCCAGCAGCCGGGGGACCAGCGGTGGGACCCAGTACTTC.